Described below is a single TCR beta chain sequence and its context. iRepertoire HTBI primers and Arm-PCR of CDR3 regions built TCR beta libraries. MiXCR, applied by TCRdb to the multiplex PCR reads, yields one record per CDR3 protein. The table includes about 320,000 distinct CDR3 sequences, over 15% detected once. Time point given: newly diagnosed GD, antithyroid drugs for less than 3 months. Scientists built the TCR library using RNA that was extracted from PBMCs. The data originate from a study of regulatory T cells in long-lasting Graves disease. This CDR3 contains 17 residues. V lost 2 bases, J lost 4 bases, and 10 bases stayed unmatched. The germline V gene encodes CDR1 KGHDR and CDR2 SFDVKD.

The source was peripheral blood mononuclear cells (PBMCs), collected at new diagnosis, from a patient treated with antithyroid drugs. The TCR comes from a female donor with Graves disease. The V gene is TRBV24-1, the J gene TRBJ2-1, with 7 bases matching TRBD2. The CDR3 spells CATSDSGWASGYNEQFF. The CDR3 coding sequence is TGTGCCACCAGTGATTCGGGGTGGGCTAGCGGTTACAATGAGCAGTTCTTC.